The T cell receptor (beta chain) under discussion was sequenced for a study of blood T cells in healthy people across ages. About the research overall: With template switching, about one barcoded beta molecule was captured per two T cells.

The V and J ends lost 6 bases and 11 bases respectively, with 17 bases between them. The CDR3 length is 13 residues. Germline loops: CDR1 MNHEY, CDR2 SVGAGI. This clonotype came up a few times. A second PCR of 7 to 11 cycles used a sample-barcoded 5' primer and a J-beta primer mix. TCRdb ran MiXCR on the 5' RACE reads and lists one entry per CDR3 protein. This sample has 910,000 or so distinct CDR3 sequences, with roughly 51% found just once. The chain uses TRBV6-5 and TRBJ2-1; a weak D match, TRBD1 (6 bases). This receptor was identified in a woman aged 60-70 years in good health. The sequenced sample was blood. The DNA for the CDR3 is TGTGCCAGCAGACCGCAGGGGAGTGGTAAGCAGTTCTTC. Encoded protein: CASRPQGSGKQFF.